This TCR beta chain was recovered during a study of T cells in Graves' hyperthyroidism and ophthalmopathy. Study information: It was at initial diagnosis, before any treatment, that peripheral blood was collected.

Extraction of PBMCs used about 9.2 ml of fresh peripheral blood. The CDR3 regions of TCR beta were amplified from RNA transcripts. A set of HTBI primers served as the primers for a first-round RT-PCR of the TCR CDR3. TCRdb re-derived calls from the multiplex PCR reads in MiXCR, one entry per CDR3 protein. Of over 650,000 distinct CDR3 sequences listed, roughly 15% were seen once; the top ten hold approximately 8%. This clonotype was seen only a few times. What it binds is unknown. The study's findings and limits: Within blood appeared most thyroid clonotypes that had expanded above 0.001. The model forecast ophthalmopathy, anticipating it by a median around 6.5 months before onset.

Germline-derived CDR1 and CDR2 are LGHNA and YSLEER. This CDR3 region has 15 residues. Trimming shortened V by 4 bases and J by 5 bases, and 14 bases separated the two germline ends. The sequenced sample consisted of blood. This rearrangement joins TRBV4-3 to TRBJ1-4; possibly TRBD1 for D (5 bases). The TCR originated in a man aged 18 to 29 with Graves' hyperthyroidism. Here the CDR3 reads CASSPQGRRNEKLFF. CDR3 nucleotides: TGCGCCAGCAGCCCGCAGGGTAGGAGGAATGAAAAACTGTTTTTT.